These 10 T cell receptor beta chains share one sample of origin, sequenced in a study of blood T cell repertoires in COVID-19. Method: immunoSEQ multiplex PCR; TCRdb's copy keeps in-frame clones and lacks some. The table records about 150,000 clones, about 85% of them present only once. Material for sequencing was peripheral blood. The receptors were gathered from an older woman with COVID-19, enrolled during active disease.

The chain employs TRBV29-1 and TRBJ1-1; 8 bases are shared with TRBD1. With 3 bases clipped from V and 10 bases from J, the junction kept 13 bases outside the gene matches. The CDR3 loop spans 14 amino acids. CDR1 and CDR2 (germline): SQVTM, ANQGSEA. CDR3 nucleotides: TGCAGCGTTGACGGGACAGGCTTCGGTTTAGGAGCTTTCTTT. The encoded protein is CSVDGTGFGLGAFF.

The chain carries TRBV19 and TRBJ1-3; a possible D gene is TRBD1 (5 bases). V was cut by 2 bases and J by 4 bases, with 12 bases left in between. Per germline, CDR1 LNHDA and CDR2 SQIVND (reference sequence). The length of the CDR3 is 15 residues. The CDR3: CASSIRQLQGNTIYF. In nucleotides, the CDR3 is TGTGCCAGTAGTATACGACAGCTCCAAGGAAACACCATATATTTT.

The rearrangement joins TRBV6-1 to TRBJ2-2; D unresolved. The CDR3 runs 13 residues. The germline V gene encodes CDR1 MNHNS and CDR2 SASEGT. Deletions cut 2 bases from V and 4 bases from J, with 5 bases between. The CDR3 DNA follows: TGTGCCAGCAGTGAACTTCCCACCGGGGAGCTGTTTTTT. Residues: CASSELPTGELFF.

This clone was recorded a few times. This chain uses TRBV6-4 with TRBJ2-2; 7 nucleotides agree with TRBD2. The V segment lost 5 bases and the J segment 6 bases; nucleotides outside the gene matches: 3. CDR3 size: 13 residues. Per the germline V gene, CDR1 is MRHNA and CDR2 is SNTAGT. The CDR3 sequence: CASSREGAGELFF. The CDR3 nucleotides are TGTGCCAGCAGTAGGGAGGGCGCCGGGGAGCTGTTTTTT.

The chain has TRBV12-5 and TRBJ1-2; D call uncertain. The V and J ends lost 0 bases and 14 bases respectively, with 16 bases between them. Germline V lookup: CDR1 LGHNT, CDR2 FRNRAP. This CDR3 is 13 amino acids long. CDR3: CASGLVPSDYGTF. The CDR3 nucleotides are TGTGCTAGTGGTTTGGTACCATCAGACTACGGAACCTTC.

V gene TRBV7-8 combines with J gene TRBJ1-3, with D unresolved. The CDR3 runs 15 residues. In germline, CDR1 is SGHVS, CDR2 FQNEAQ. V was clipped by 2 bases and J by 2 bases, with 10 bases between them. CDR3 sequence reads: CASSLNSVTGNTIYF. The CDR3 DNA sequence: TGTGCCAGCAGCTTAAATAGTGTGACTGGAAACACCATATATTTT.

The chain joins TRBV7-9 to TRBJ1-1; 7 positions match TRBD1. V lost 2 bases, J lost 5 bases, and 8 bases stayed unmatched. CDR1 is SEHNR, CDR2 FQNEAQ, per germline (reference sequence). The CDR3 loop spans 15 amino acids. The CDR3 bases are TGTGCCAGCAGCTTACAGGGACAGCTTAGGACTGAAGCTTTCTTT. Amino acids: CASSLQGQLRTEAFF.

This chain links TRBV5-1 with TRBJ1-1; TRBD1 is a possible D gene (6 bases). The CDR3 consists of 15 residues. The V gene's germline CDR1 is SGHRS and CDR2 YFSETQ. With 0 bases removed from V and 1 base from J, the gap between germline ends came to 10 bases. The DNA for the CDR3 is TGCGCCAGCAGCTTGGGGTCAGGGGCGAACACTGAAGCTTTCTTT. Translation: CASSLGSGANTEAFF.

The chain combines TRBV9 with TRBJ2-2; D perhaps matches TRBD2 (7 bases). From germline, CDR1 is SGDLS and CDR2 YYNGEE. The CDR3 is 15 amino acids. Between the trimmed V and J ends, which lost 3 bases and 6 bases, there was a span of 15 bases. This CDR3 reads CASSASRGGPGELFF. As DNA, the CDR3 is TGTGCCAGCAGCGCCTCGAGGGGGGGCCCCGGGGAGCTGTTTTTT. Using reference TRBV9 and TRBJ2-2 for the parts outside the CDR3, the full variable domain is DSGVTQTPKHLITATGQRVTLRCSPRSGDLSVYWYQQSLDQGLQFLIQYYNGEERAKGNILERFSAQQFPDLHSELNLSSLELGDSALYFCASSASRGGPGELFFGEGSRLTVL.

The chain combines TRBV5-6 with TRBJ2-2, with a tentative D call TRBD2 (5 bases). This CDR3 comprises 14 residues. Deletions cut 0 bases from V and 4 bases from J, with 7 bases between. In germline, CDR1 is SGHDT, CDR2 YYEEEE. The chain's CDR3 is CASSLAGVTGELFF. The CDR3 bases are TGTGCCAGCAGCTTGGCCGGGGTCACCGGGGAGCTGTTTTTT.